This TCR beta chain derives from a study of T cell responses to AZD1222 COVID-19 vaccine. Second doses at about 4 or about 12 weeks were pooled. A remark on this clone: Antigen unknown.

Overall study findings and caveats: Clonal diversity may have been underestimated in mostly white British donors. Rises in breadth and depth of Spike-specific TCRs came after two AZD1222 doses.

V lost 0 bases and J 7 bases, leaving 13 bases between the germline ends. Germline values: CDR1 SGHTA, CDR2 FQGTGA. This CDR3 region has 15 residues. The repertoire was sequenced with immunoSEQ multiplex PCR; TCRdb's copy has only in-frame clones and lacks some. Of roughly 93,000 clones listed, roughly 89% were seen once; the top ten hold 5.3%. The sample was peripheral blood, taken 28 days after the second AZD1222 dose. This sequence originates from an adult who received the AZD1222 COVID-19 vaccine. The chain is built from TRBV7-3 and TRBJ2-1; D uncertain. The CDR3 sequence: CASSLTLSMGNEQFF. The DNA for the CDR3 is TGTGCCAGCAGCTTAACGCTGAGTATGGGTAATGAGCAGTTCTTC.